This T cell receptor (beta chain) emerged from a study of CD8+CD57+ T cells in acquired aplastic anemia. In the study overall: Recorded DNA amounts for sorted CD4+ and CD8+ cells had an average of approximately 3 ug. Study results and limitations: Patients and controls had in common 25 to 30 CD8+ CDR3 sequences.

Remarks on this clonotype: The antigen remains unidentified. The junction does not match germline at one end; this may be a read error.

CDR3 length equals 15 residues. For CDR3 and TCR beta VDJ profiling, genomic DNA was the template used. One entry per CDR3 protein, called by TCRdb with MiXCR from the reads. This sample has a few hundred thousand distinct CDR3 sequences, with about 50% found just once. It was patients with CD8+CD57+ cell expansion by flow cytometry who were chosen for sequencing. Untreated patients provided the blood samples, with no therapy given before sampling. What was sequenced was sorted CD4+, CD8+, or CD8+CD57+ T cells (not recorded which) from PBMCs. The rearrangement uses TRBV12-3 or TRBV12-4 and TRBJ1-5; 7 bases fit TRBD1. This TCR was recovered from a human donor with aplastic anemia. CDR3 amino acids: CAGRRGQHSNQLQHF. The DNA of the CDR3 is TGTGCCGGCAGGAGGGGACAGCATAGCAATCAGCTCCAGCATTTT.